The 32 T cell receptor beta chains below were found in one sample sequenced in a study of blood T cell repertoires in COVID-19. This table comes from immunoSEQ multiplex PCR, and its TCRdb copy is limited to in-frame clones, with some not included. The sample holds fewer than 80,000 clones; roughly 86% are singletons and the top ten take about 22%. The source material was peripheral blood. The receptors were gathered from a woman in her 50s with active or convalescent COVID-19.

This chain uses TRBV5-6 with TRBJ2-7; TRBD1 aligns across 7 bases. The CDR3 totals 13 residues. Germline V gene lookup returns CDR1 SGHDT and CDR2 YYEEEE. V lost 4 bases to trimming and J lost 1 base; unmatched junction nucleotides: 2. CDR3 DNA sequence: TGTGCCAGCAGCCGGACAGGTTCCTACGAGCAGTACTTC. Translation gives CASSRTGSYEQYF. The entire variable domain, with the rest obtained from reference TRBV5-6 and TRBJ2-7, is as follows: DAGVTQSPTHLIKTRGQQVTLRCSPKSGHDTVSWYQQALGQGPQFIFQYYEEEERQRGNFPDRFSGHQFPNYSSELNVNALLLGDSALYLCASSRTGSYEQYFGPGTRLTVT.

The chain links TRBV7-9 to TRBJ2-3, with 7 positions matching TRBD1. The CDR3 is made up of 16 amino acids. With 3 bases clipped from V and 3 bases from J, the junction kept 9 bases outside the gene matches. CDR1 is SEHNR, CDR2 FQNEAQ, per germline (reference sequence). The CDR3 protein is CASSFSPGQKTDTQYF. CDR3 DNA: TGTGCCAGCAGCTTCTCCCCGGGACAGAAAACAGATACGCAGTATTTT.

CDR3 loop: CASSVASGHTDTQYF. CDR3 bases: TGTGCCAGCAGCGTGGCTAGCGGCCACACAGATACGCAGTATTTT. The chain couples TRBV9 to TRBJ2-3, with 7 bases aligning to TRBD2. Per the germline V gene, CDR1 is SGDLS and CDR2 is YYNGEE. This CDR3 contains 15 residues. The junction had 5 bases not matched to a gene; V was cut back by 2 bases and J by 2 bases.

The chain recombines TRBV3-1 (or the pseudogene TRBV3-2) with TRBJ2-1; no clear D gene. Germline V gene data show CDR1 as LGHDT and CDR2 as YNNKEL (reference sequence). Trimming pared 5 bases from V and 0 bases from J, leaving 5 bases between. The CDR3 is made up of 13 amino acids. CDR3 nucleotides: TGTGCCAGCAGCGGCAGCTCCTACAATGAGCAGTTCTTC. This codes for CASSGSSYNEQFF.

The gene calls are TRBV19 and TRBJ1-1; 10 bases map to TRBD1. CDR3 length: 17 residues. The V and J ends lost 3 bases and 1 base, in that order; junction bases with no gene match: 8. CDR1 and CDR2 from the germline V gene are LNHDA and SQIVND (reference sequence). The CDR3 sequence: CASSILGTGVGNTEAFF. In nucleotides, the CDR3 is TGTGCCAGTAGTATTCTCGGGACAGGGGTAGGGAACACTGAAGCTTTCTTT.

The chain couples TRBV19 to TRBJ2-3; tentatively, D is TRBD2 (5 bases). CDR1 and CDR2 (germline): LNHDA, SQIVND (reference sequence). V lost 3 bases and J 3 bases, leaving 16 bases between the germline ends. This CDR3 region has 16 residues. DNA of the CDR3: TGTGCCAGTAGTATTATTAAAGGATTAGCGACAGATACGCAGTATTTT. Amino acid sequence: CASSIIKGLATDTQYF. The full variable domain, completed using reference TRBV19 and TRBJ2-3, is DGGITQSPKYLFRKEGQNVTLSCEQNLNHDAMYWYRQDPGQGLRLIYYSQIVNDFQKGDIAEGYSVSREKKESFPLTVTSAQKNPTAFYLCASSIIKGLATDTQYFGPGTRLTVL.

V and J are TRBV3-1 (or the pseudogene TRBV3-2) and TRBJ2-1; no clear D gene. The CDR3 has 15 residues. V lost 4 bases to trimming and J lost 7 bases, with 17 bases between them. Germline V gene lookup returns CDR1 LGHDT and CDR2 YNNKEL (reference sequence). DNA of the CDR3: TGTGCCAGCAGCCCCCGCGCTCTTACGTCGAATGAGCAGTTCTTC. It is translated as CASSPRALTSNEQFF.

This clone turned up a few times. The V and J genes are TRBV2 and TRBJ1-4, with D possibly being TRBD1 (5 bases). V was trimmed by 4 bases and J by 8 bases, leaving 11 bases between them. Germline CDR1 reads SNHLY; CDR2 reads FYNNEI. CDR3 length equals 13 residues. CDR3 loop: CASSVQGAEKLFF. CDR3 in DNA: TGTGCCAGCAGTGTTCAGGGTGCAGAAAAACTGTTTTTT. Variable domain in full (rest from reference TRBV2 and TRBJ1-4): EPEVTQTPSHQVTQMGQEVILRCVPISNHLYFYWYRQILGQKVEFLVSFYNNEISEKSEIFDDQFSVERPDGSNFTLKIRSTKLEDSAMYFCASSVQGAEKLFFGSGTQLSVL.

This rearrangement joins TRBV18 to TRBJ1-3, with a possible D match to TRBD1 (6 bases). The germline gives CDR1 KGHSH, CDR2 LQKENI. The CDR3 runs to 16 residues. Trimming stripped 3 bases from V and 2 bases from J, with 14 bases between. For the CDR3, the DNA is TGTGCCAGCTCACCCGAAACTAACAGGGCTGGAAACACCATATATTTT. Translated, it gives CASSPETNRAGNTIYF.

This chain links TRBV7-9 with TRBJ1-1; 7 bases agree with TRBD1. The CDR3 consists of 16 residues. Germline V lookup: CDR1 SEHNR, CDR2 FQNEAQ (reference sequence). Trimming at V came to 3 bases and at J to 4 bases, leaving 11 bases not matched to a gene. As DNA, the CDR3 is TGTGCCAGCAGCTTCCAGACAGGGTCGGGGGCCACTGAAGCTTTCTTT. Its protein is CASSFQTGSGATEAFF.

V gene TRBV19 combines with J gene TRBJ2-1; TRBD2 aligns across 9 bases. The V and J ends lost 1 base and 6 bases, in that order; junction bases with no gene match: 7. CDR1 is LNHDA, CDR2 SQIVND, per germline (reference sequence). The CDR3 contains 16 residues. The CDR3 here is CASSIVFGLAINEQFF. In DNA form, the CDR3 reads TGTGCCAGTAGTATAGTCTTCGGACTAGCGATCAATGAGCAGTTCTTC.

This chain joins TRBV9 and TRBJ2-3, with 8 bases matching TRBD1. In germline, CDR1 is SGDLS, CDR2 YYNGEE. This CDR3 comprises 15 residues. V lost 4 bases to trimming and J lost 6 bases; unmatched junction nucleotides: 10. The CDR3 DNA follows: TGTGCCAGCAGCCCTCGACAGGGGTCGGGCGATACGCAGTATTTT. It translates to CASSPRQGSGDTQYF.

The gene calls are TRBV19 and TRBJ1-6; D is uncertain. V gave up 3 bases and J gave up 1 base, with 7 bases separating them. CDR1 LNHDA and CDR2 SQIVND come from the germline V gene (reference sequence). This CDR3 has 15 amino acids. The CDR3 sequence: CASSIGGSYNSPLHF. The CDR3, as DNA: TGTGCCAGTAGTATCGGAGGGTCCTATAATTCACCCCTCCACTTT.

The chain joins TRBV13 to TRBJ2-2; the D gene is possibly TRBD2 (6 bases). Deletions cut 4 bases from V and 5 bases from J, with 11 bases between. CDR1 and CDR2 (germline): PRHDT, FYEKMQ (reference sequence). The CDR3 consists of 14 residues. CDR3 bases: TGTGCCAGCAGCTCCGGGACTGAGACCGGGGAGCTGTTTTTT. As protein: CASSSGTETGELFF. Complete variable domain (other parts from reference TRBV13 and TRBJ2-2): AAGVIQSPRHLIKEKRETATLKCYPIPRHDTVYWYQQGPGQDPQFLISFYEKMQSDKGSIPDRFSAQQFSDYHSELNMSSLELGDSALYFCASSSGTETGELFFGEGSRLTVL.

The chain carries TRBV15 and TRBJ2-7, with 9 bases identical to TRBD1. The V gene's germline CDR1 is LNHNV and CDR2 YYDKDF (reference sequence). With V trimmed by 5 bases and J by 0 bases, 5 bases remained unmatched. The CDR3 has 15 residues. CDR3 bases: TGTGCCACCAGCCCAGGACAGGGGTTCTCCTACGAGCAGTACTTC. Protein sequence: CATSPGQGFSYEQYF.

The J gene is TRBJ2-3, the V gene TRBV7-9; a possible D gene is TRBD2 (6 bases). The CDR3 is 14 amino acids. Germline CDR1 is SEHNR and CDR2 is FQNEAQ (reference sequence). V lost 1 base and J 4 bases, leaving 9 bases between the germline ends. The CDR3 region has the DNA TGTGCCAGCAGCTTAGGTCCGGGAGCAGATACGCAGTATTTT. Protein product: CASSLGPGADTQYF.

This clone was picked up a small number of times. The CDR3 here is CASSERGATYQETQYF. The DNA of the CDR3 is TGTGCCAGCAGTGAACGAGGTGCGACGTACCAAGAGACCCAGTACTTC. The V call is TRBV6-1, the J call TRBJ2-5; D call uncertain. There are 16 residues in the CDR3. The germline gives CDR1 MNHNS, CDR2 SASEGT. V dropped 2 bases and J dropped 0 bases, with 13 bases sitting between them.

The chain combines TRBV18 with TRBJ1-2; TRBD1 matches at 7 bases. The germline CDR1 and CDR2 sequences are KGHSH and LQKENI. The CDR3 runs to 13 residues. J lost 7 bases, V lost 3 bases, and 5 bases had no gene match. The CDR3 loop is CASSPGTDGGYTF. The CDR3 nucleotides are TGTGCCAGCTCACCCGGGACAGATGGTGGCTACACCTTC.

This clone has only one observation. The V call is TRBV12-3 or TRBV12-4, the J call TRBJ2-7, with D possibly TRBD2 on 5 matching bases. The J call may be in error: the DNA end matches TRBJ2-1 better. CDR3 length equals 13 residues. CDR3 DNA: TGTGCCAGCAGTTGGACTTTCTACAATGAGCAGTTCTTC. This encodes CASSWTFYNEQFF.

The chain couples TRBV20-1 to TRBJ2-1, with a weak D call TRBD2 (5 bases). The germline CDR1 and CDR2 sequences are DFQATT and SNEGSKA (reference sequence). Trimming took off 4 bases at V and 11 bases at J, with 12 bases between the two ends. The CDR3 length is 11 residues. The CDR3 spells CSATRTHQQFF. The CDR3 DNA reads as TGCAGTGCTACCCGGACTCATCAGCAGTTCTTC.

This chain links TRBV15 with TRBJ1-5; D is ambiguous. Germline CDR1 reads LNHNV; CDR2 reads YYDKDF (reference sequence). V lost 0 bases and J 6 bases, leaving 6 bases between the germline ends. The length of the CDR3 is 13 residues. In nucleotides, the CDR3 is TGTGCCACCAGCAGAGATTCCGGTCAGCCCCAGCATTTT. It codes for CATSRDSGQPQHF.

The CDR3 reads CASNREGGYNEQFF. For the CDR3, the DNA is TGTGCCAGCAACAGGGAAGGAGGCTACAATGAGCAGTTCTTC. The chain recombines TRBV9 with TRBJ2-1, with a possible D match to TRBD1 (6 bases). Trimming pared 6 bases from V and 3 bases from J, leaving 13 bases between. CDR1 SGDLS and CDR2 YYNGEE come from the germline V gene. This CDR3 is built from 14 residues. The full variable domain, its missing parts supplied by reference TRBV9 and TRBJ2-1, is DSGVTQTPKHLITATGQRVTLRCSPRSGDLSVYWYQQSLDQGLQFLIQYYNGEERAKGNILERFSAQQFPDLHSELNLSSLELGDSALYFCASNREGGYNEQFFGPGTRLTVL.

The gene calls are TRBV9 and TRBJ2-7; 7 nucleotides match TRBD2. Germline V gives CDR1 SGDLS, CDR2 YYNGEE. This CDR3 has 15 amino acids. Trimming at V came to 6 bases and at J to 2 bases, leaving 11 bases not matched to a gene. The CDR3 nucleotides read TGTGCCAGCACCGGCGGTGCTAGCGGAACCTACGAGCAGTACTTC. This gives the protein CASTGGASGTYEQYF.

The chain joins TRBV6-2 or TRBV6-3 to TRBJ2-1; D is perhaps TRBD1 (5 bases). The CDR3 is 16 residues long. Per the germline V gene, CDR1 is MNHEY and CDR2 is SVGEGT. V was trimmed by 0 bases and J by 8 bases, leaving 17 bases between them. Here the CDR3 reads CASSYSYNRQGDEQFF. CDR3 sequence (DNA): TGTGCCAGCAGTTACTCCTACAATAGGCAGGGCGATGAGCAGTTCTTC.

V and J are TRBV9 and TRBJ2-7, with D tentatively TRBD1 (7 bases). The V gene's germline CDR1 is SGDLS and CDR2 YYNGEE. V was pared by 3 bases and J by 4 bases, with 17 bases between. This CDR3 region has 15 residues. The CDR3 DNA reads as TGTGCCAGCAGCGCGGCGGGGACAGCTCTGTACGAGCAGTACTTC. The encoded protein is CASSAAGTALYEQYF.

The rearrangement joins TRBV5-1 to TRBJ2-3; 10 bases line up with TRBD2. The CDR3 runs 18 residues. Germline assignment: CDR1 SGHRS and CDR2 YFSETQ. V shed 0 bases, J shed 4 bases, and the junction held 11 bases outside the gene matches. Written as DNA, the CDR3 is TGCGCCAGCAGCTTGGAAGCGGGAGGGCCTGTTCGATCAGATACGCAGTATTTT. It encodes CASSLEAGGPVRSDTQYF.

In its sample, this clone was seen once. The chain joins TRBV4-1 to TRBJ2-3, with D unresolved. This CDR3 spans 16 amino acids. Germline-derived CDR1 and CDR2 are MGHRA and YSYEKL. V gave up 0 bases and J gave up 3 bases, with 13 bases separating them. The CDR3 sequence is CASSQDPGGPTDTQYF. In DNA, the CDR3 is TGCGCCAGCAGCCAAGATCCGGGTGGTCCGACAGATACGCAGTATTTT.

The genes are TRBV3-1 (or the pseudogene TRBV3-2) and TRBJ1-2, with unresolved D. The V gene's germline CDR1 is LGHDT and CDR2 YNNKEL (reference sequence). CDR3 length equals 15 residues. The V end was cut by 0 bases, the J end by 8 bases, with 16 bases between. The CDR3 reads CASSQDLTGFGGYTF. The DNA for the CDR3 is TGTGCCAGCAGCCAAGATTTGACGGGATTTGGAGGCTACACCTTC.

This clone came up a few times. V usage is TRBV5-6 and J usage is TRBJ1-2; possible D gene TRBD1, 6 bases. This CDR3 comprises 15 residues. V gave up 4 bases and J gave up 0 bases, with 13 bases separating them. Looked up from germline, CDR1 is SGHDT and CDR2 is YYEEEE. The CDR3 nucleotides are TGTGCCAGCAGCCTCCGGACAGCAGCTAACTATGGCTACACCTTC. This codes for CASSLRTAANYGYTF. Looking up the rest from reference TRBV5-6 and TRBJ1-2 gives the full variable domain: DAGVTQSPTHLIKTRGQQVTLRCSPKSGHDTVSWYQQALGQGPQFIFQYYEEEERQRGNFPDRFSGHQFPNYSSELNVNALLLGDSALYLCASSLRTAANYGYTFGSGTRLTVV.

The gene calls are TRBV6-5 and TRBJ1-5; 7 bases match TRBD1. The ends lost 9 bases at V and 2 bases at J; junction bases unmatched: 10. CDR1 MNHEY and CDR2 SVGAGI come from the germline V gene. The CDR3 extends over 15 amino acids. CDR3 coding DNA: TGTGCCAGGACAGGGTTGATCGGCGGCAATCAGCCCCAGCATTTT. This encodes CARTGLIGGNQPQHF.

The chain carries TRBV7-9 and TRBJ2-1; 7 bases are shared with TRBD2. After removal of 1 base from V and 8 bases from J, the junction contained 20 bases not matched to a gene. The CDR3 extends over 19 amino acids. The V gene's germline CDR1 is SEHNR and CDR2 FQNEAQ (reference sequence). In DNA form, the CDR3 reads TGTGCCAGCAGCTTAGAGTCGTTTCGAACTAGCGAATTGTTGGATGAGCAGTTCTTC. This translates into CASSLESFRTSELLDEQFF.

V is TRBV2 and J is TRBJ2-1, with 11 bases lining up with TRBD2. This CDR3 comprises 15 residues. The germline V gene encodes CDR1 SNHLY and CDR2 FYNNEI. Unmatched junction bases numbered 3, after V lost 3 bases and J lost 5 bases. This chain's CDR3 is CASSDLLAGDNEQFF. The CDR3 DNA follows: TGTGCCAGCAGTGACTTACTAGCGGGAGACAATGAGCAGTTCTTC.